Described below is a single T cell receptor beta chain sequence and its context. This clone was seen a few times. No cognate antigen has been identified for it. No qualities accompany the bases; no much larger clone lies one base away. This entry comes from a study of early stage breast cancer tumors (dated by TCRdb to about 2017). Turning to the overall study: Of the 15 to 20 invasive breast tumors, about a dozen were found to be estrogen receptor-positive, progesterone receptor-positive and HER2-negative. Of the approximately twelve ER+/PR+/HER2- tumors, eight were classified as invasive ductal carcinomas and four as invasive lobular carcinomas. A read coverage of roughly 10-fold per sample was achieved on average. Across all samples, 2 million to 3 million templates representing 1,097,674 unique clonotypes were detected.

Two independent genomic DNA replicates were amplified for each sample, with approximately 0.5 ug used for blood and around 1.5 ug for tumor or normal breast. Following the manufacturer's instructions, the ImmunoSeq Intro kit was used to carry out TCRB sequencing on genomic DNA. Multiplex PCR ran 30 to 40 cycles with proprietary primers and spike-in control sequences for absolute quantification. Single-end 150-bp reads were used to sequence an 87-bp fragment spanning the CDR3 and the flanking V and J genes. Seven samples, with two replicates for each sample, were multiplexed per lane of an Illumina MiSeq using version 3.0 chemistry. The study's processing was this. Raw data were processed with the vendor's proprietary pipeline, and both replicates were merged into a single result per sample. To define clonotypes, the study grouped productive rearrangements that shared the V-gene family, CDR3 amino acid sequence and J-gene segment. Clonality was computed as 1 minus the normalized Shannon entropy (Pielou evenness) of TCRB abundances. T cell density was estimated as total templates divided by the number of input cells, with the number of input cells inferred from the DNA input amount. Recon was used with default parameters to estimate total repertoire diversity and clonality. Tumor-enriched clonotypes were defined as having over 0.1% abundance in tumor and at least 32-fold higher abundance than in normal breast. TCRdb carries this immuneACCESS record with in-frame sequences only. Its versions omit some clonotypes, under half of them owing to an unresolved V gene in the studies checked, with the rest unexplained. V and J calls plus clone size are reproduced from that table; the DNA served to infer D and trimming. In all, the sample holds about 24,000 clones, and less than 75% of those were seen once. Of the sample, around 10% falls within the top ten clones.

Study-wide findings and limitations: Enriched TCRB sequences shared across patients were found to be mostly commonly generated sequences that were unlikely to play an important role in the tumor microenvironment. Sequencing bulk genomic DNA from unsorted cells could not capture chain pairing or functional markers like CD4, CD8 and FOXP3. Compared with adjacent normal breast tissue, tumors had higher clonality and roughly 2.5-fold greater T cell density. Repertoires from blood and normal breast were more alike than repertoires from blood and tumor, and in about 90% of the 16 patients, comparing each tissue with blood separated tumor from normal. The small cohort size prevented analysis by tumor subtype.

Dicing about 18-50 mg of tumor tissue typically gave a DNA yield of more than 3 ug. The study profiled bulk TCR beta-chain repertoires in matched peripheral blood, tumor and adjacent normal breast tissue taken from some 17 patients with early-stage breast cancer. After resection, visually identified tumor tissue was excised and placed in prechilled RNAlater. Tumor tissue (roughly 20-50 mg) was diced and homogenized in RLTplus buffer with beta-mercaptoethanol and antifoaming agent using a TissueLyser II. The Qiagen AllPrep DNA/RNA Mini kit was used to extract genomic DNA. The sequenced sample was breast tumor tissue. The sequence came from a person aged 55 to 70 with breast cancer.

The nucleotides are TGTGCCAGCAGCTACAGGGTTTCAATGGGCGAGCAGTACTTC. This codes for CASSYRVSMGEQYF. This chain joins TRBV27 to TRBJ2-7, with TRBD1 tentatively as D gene (6 bases match). CDR1 and CDR2, looked up from the germline V gene (reference sequence), are MNHEY and SMNVEV. The cysteine opens and the phenylalanine closes a CDR3 of 14 amino acids. The CDR3 DNA has 42 bases and is translated from base 1. V lost 6 bases and J lost 6 bases; the stretch between them is 18 bases long.